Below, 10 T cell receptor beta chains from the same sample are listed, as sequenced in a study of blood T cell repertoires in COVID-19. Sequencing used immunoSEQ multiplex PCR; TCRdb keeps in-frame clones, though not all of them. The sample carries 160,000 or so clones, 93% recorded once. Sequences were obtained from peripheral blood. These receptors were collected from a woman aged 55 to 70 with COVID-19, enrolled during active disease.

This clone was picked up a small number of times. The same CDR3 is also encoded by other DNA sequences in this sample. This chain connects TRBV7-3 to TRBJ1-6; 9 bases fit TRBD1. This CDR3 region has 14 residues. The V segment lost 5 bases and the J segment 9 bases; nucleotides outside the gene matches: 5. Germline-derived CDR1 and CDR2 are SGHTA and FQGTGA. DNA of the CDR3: TGTGCCAGCAGCCCAGGGACAGGGTTTTCACCCCTCCACTTT. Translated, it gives CASSPGTGFSPLHF.

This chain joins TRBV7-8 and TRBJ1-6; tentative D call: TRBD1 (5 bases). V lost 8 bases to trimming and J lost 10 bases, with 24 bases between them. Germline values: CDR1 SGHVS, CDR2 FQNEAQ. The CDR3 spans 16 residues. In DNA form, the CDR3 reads TGTGCCAGCTCATCTGTCGGGACGAGGGAGGACTCACCCCTCCACTTT. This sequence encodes CASSSVGTREDSPLHF.

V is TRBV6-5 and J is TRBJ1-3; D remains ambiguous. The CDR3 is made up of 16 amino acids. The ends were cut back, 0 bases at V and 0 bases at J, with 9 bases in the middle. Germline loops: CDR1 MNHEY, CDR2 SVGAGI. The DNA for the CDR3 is TGTGCCAGCAGTTACTCGAACAGCCACTCTGGAAACACCATATATTTT. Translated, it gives CASSYSNSHSGNTIYF.

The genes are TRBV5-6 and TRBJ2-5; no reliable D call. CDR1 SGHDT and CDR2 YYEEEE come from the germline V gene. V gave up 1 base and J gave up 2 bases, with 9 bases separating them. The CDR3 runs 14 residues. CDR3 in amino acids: CASSLSSAQETQYF. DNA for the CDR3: TGTGCCAGCAGCTTGTCGTCAGCGCAAGAGACCCAGTACTTC.

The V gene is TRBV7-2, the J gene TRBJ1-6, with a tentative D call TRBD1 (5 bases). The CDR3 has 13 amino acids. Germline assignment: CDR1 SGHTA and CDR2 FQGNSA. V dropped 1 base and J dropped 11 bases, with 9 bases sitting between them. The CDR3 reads CASSLDGGAPLHF. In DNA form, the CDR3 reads TGTGCCAGCAGCTTAGATGGGGGGGCACCCCTCCACTTT.

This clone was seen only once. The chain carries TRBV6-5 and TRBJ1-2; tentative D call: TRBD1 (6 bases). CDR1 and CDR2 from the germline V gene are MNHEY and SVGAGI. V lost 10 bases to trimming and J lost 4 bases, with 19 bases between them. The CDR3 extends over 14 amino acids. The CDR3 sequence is CATFRGGGLYGYTF. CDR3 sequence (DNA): TGTGCCACCTTCCGGGGGGGCGGCCTCTATGGCTACACCTTC.

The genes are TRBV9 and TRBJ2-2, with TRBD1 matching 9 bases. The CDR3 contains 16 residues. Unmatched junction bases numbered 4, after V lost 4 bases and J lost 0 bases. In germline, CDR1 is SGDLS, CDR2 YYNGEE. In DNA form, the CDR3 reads TGTGCCAGCAGCTTCCGGGACAGGGCGAACACCGGGGAGCTGTTTTTT. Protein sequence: CASSFRDRANTGELFF. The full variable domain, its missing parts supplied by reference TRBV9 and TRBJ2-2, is DSGVTQTPKHLITATGQRVTLRCSPRSGDLSVYWYQQSLDQGLQFLIQYYNGEERAKGNILERFSAQQFPDLHSELNLSSLELGDSALYFCASSFRDRANTGELFFGEGSRLTVL.

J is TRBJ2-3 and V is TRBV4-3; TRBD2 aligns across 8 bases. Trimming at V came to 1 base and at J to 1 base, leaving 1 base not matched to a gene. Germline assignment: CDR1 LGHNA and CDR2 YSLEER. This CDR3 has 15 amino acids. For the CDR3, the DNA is TGCGCCAGCAGCCAAGGAGCGGGGGGCACAGATACGCAGTATTTT. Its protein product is CASSQGAGGTDTQYF.

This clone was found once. The CDR3 loop reads CASSLRDTKNTEAFF. Written as DNA, the CDR3 is TGTGCCAGCAGCCTACGGGACACCAAGAACACTGAAGCTTTCTTT. The chain has TRBV3-1 (or the pseudogene TRBV3-2) and TRBJ1-1; D might be TRBD1 (6 bases). From germline, CDR1 is LGHDT and CDR2 YNNKEL (reference sequence). This CDR3 region has 15 residues. The V and J ends lost 4 bases and 1 base respectively, with 13 bases between them.

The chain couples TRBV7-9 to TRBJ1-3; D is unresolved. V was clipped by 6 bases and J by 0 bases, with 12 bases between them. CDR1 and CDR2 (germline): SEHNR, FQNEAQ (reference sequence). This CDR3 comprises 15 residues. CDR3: CASREAASSGNTIYF. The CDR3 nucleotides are TGTGCCAGCAGGGAGGCAGCCAGCTCTGGAAACACCATATATTTT.